This TCR beta chain was sequenced in a study of blood T cell repertoires in COVID-19. Study as a whole: T cells, B-cell-depleted T cells, or PBMCs provided the cDNA or gDNA that served as material.

Authors' data handling: Quantification of nucleated cells was approximated via reference gene primer amplification. Sequencing used immunoSEQ multiplex PCR; TCRdb keeps in-frame clones, though not all of them. V and J calls and clone size are as listed in that table; D and trimming were resolved from the DNA. The top ten hold around 1.5% of the sample, which has a few hundred thousand clones, approximately 85% seen once. The germline V gene encodes CDR1 SGHRS and CDR2 YFSETQ. The CDR3 is made up of 15 amino acids. V trimming: 2 bases; J trimming: 0 bases; junction bases outside the gene matches: 1. The chain employs TRBV5-1 and TRBJ1-5, with 8 bases that match TRBD1. The sequenced sample consisted of peripheral blood. This TCR was recovered from a woman between 50 and 59 years old with acute or convalescent COVID-19. The CDR3 DNA follows: TGCGCCAGCAGCTTAGACAGGGGTAGCAATCAGCCCCAGCATTTT. Its protein is CASSLDRGSNQPQHF.